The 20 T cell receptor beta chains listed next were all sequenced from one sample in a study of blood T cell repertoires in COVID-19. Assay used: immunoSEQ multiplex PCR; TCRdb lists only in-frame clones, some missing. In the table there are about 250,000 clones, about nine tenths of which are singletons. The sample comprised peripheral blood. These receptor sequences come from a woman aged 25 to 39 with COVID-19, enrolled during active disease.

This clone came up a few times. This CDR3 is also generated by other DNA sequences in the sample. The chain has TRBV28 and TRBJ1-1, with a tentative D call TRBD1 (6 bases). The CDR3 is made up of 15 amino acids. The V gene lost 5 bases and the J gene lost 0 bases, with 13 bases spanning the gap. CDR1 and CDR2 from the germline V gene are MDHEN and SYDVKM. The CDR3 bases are TGTGCCAGCAGTCCGCCGACAGGAGTGAACACTGAAGCTTTCTTT. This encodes CASSPPTGVNTEAFF.

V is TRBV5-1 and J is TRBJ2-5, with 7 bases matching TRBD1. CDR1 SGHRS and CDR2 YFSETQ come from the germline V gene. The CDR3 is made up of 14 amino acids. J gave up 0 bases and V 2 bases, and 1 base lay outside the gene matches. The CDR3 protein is CASSLDRDQETQYF. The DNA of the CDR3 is TGCGCCAGCAGCTTAGACAGGGACCAAGAGACCCAGTACTTC.

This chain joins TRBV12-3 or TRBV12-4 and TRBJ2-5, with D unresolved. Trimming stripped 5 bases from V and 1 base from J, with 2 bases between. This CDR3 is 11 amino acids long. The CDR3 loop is CASSLQETQYF. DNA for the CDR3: TGTGCCAGCAGTCTCCAAGAGACCCAGTACTTC.

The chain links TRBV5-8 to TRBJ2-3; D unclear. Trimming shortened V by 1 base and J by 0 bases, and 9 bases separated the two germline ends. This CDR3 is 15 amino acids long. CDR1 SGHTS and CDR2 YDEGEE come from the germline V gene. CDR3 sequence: CASSLRRESTDTQYF. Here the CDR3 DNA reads TGTGCCAGCAGCTTGCGGAGAGAAAGCACAGATACGCAGTATTTT.

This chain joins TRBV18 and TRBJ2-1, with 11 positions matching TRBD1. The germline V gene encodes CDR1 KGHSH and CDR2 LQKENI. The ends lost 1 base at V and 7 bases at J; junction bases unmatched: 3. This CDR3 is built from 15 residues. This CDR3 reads CASSPRDRGANEQFF. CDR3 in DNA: TGTGCCAGCTCACCACGGGACAGGGGGGCGAATGAGCAGTTCTTC.

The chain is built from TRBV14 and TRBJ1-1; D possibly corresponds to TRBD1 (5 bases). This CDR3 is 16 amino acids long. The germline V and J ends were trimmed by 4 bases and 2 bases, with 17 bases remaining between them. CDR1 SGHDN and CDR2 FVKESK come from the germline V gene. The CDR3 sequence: CASSPGTTGTNTEAFF. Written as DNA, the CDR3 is TGTGCCAGCAGCCCAGGAACAACAGGAACAAACACTGAAGCTTTCTTT.

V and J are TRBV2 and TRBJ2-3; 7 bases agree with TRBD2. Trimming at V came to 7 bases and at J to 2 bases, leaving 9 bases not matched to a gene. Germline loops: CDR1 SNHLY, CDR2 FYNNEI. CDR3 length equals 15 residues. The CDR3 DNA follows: TGTGCCAGCAAATTTCCGGGACTAAACACAGATACGCAGTATTTT. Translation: CASKFPGLNTDTQYF.

The CDR3 loop is CASSQRQGKLFF. The DNA for the CDR3 is TGCGCCAGCAGCCAGCGACAGGGGAAGCTGTTTTTT. The V and J genes are TRBV4-3 and TRBJ2-2, with 8 bases aligning to TRBD1. With V trimmed by 3 bases and J by 12 bases, 3 bases remained unmatched. The germline CDR1 and CDR2 sequences are LGHNA and YSLEER. The length of the CDR3 is 12 residues.

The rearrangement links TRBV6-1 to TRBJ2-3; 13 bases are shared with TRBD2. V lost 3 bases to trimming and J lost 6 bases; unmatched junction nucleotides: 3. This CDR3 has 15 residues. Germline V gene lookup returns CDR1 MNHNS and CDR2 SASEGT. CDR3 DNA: TGTGCCAGCAGTGAGGAGGGACTAGCGGGGGATACGCAGTATTTT. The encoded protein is CASSEEGLAGDTQYF.

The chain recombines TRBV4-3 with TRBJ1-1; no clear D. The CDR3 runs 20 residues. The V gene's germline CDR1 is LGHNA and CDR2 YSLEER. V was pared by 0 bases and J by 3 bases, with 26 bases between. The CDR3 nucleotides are TGCGCCAGCAGCCAAGAGATAGTAACGGGGAAGTTGGTTGGGGACACTGAAGCTTTCTTT. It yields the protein CASSQEIVTGKLVGDTEAFF.

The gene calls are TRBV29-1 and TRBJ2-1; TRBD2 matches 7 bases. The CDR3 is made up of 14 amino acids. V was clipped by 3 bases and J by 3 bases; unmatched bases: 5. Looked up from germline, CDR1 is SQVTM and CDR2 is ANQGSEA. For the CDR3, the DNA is TGCAGCGTTGATCCCAGCGGGGTCTACAATGAGCAGTTCTTC. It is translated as CSVDPSGVYNEQFF.

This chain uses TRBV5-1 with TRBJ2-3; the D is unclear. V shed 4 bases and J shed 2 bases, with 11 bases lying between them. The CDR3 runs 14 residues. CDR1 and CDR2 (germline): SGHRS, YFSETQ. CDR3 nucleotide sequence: TGCGCCAGCAGCGGAGAAGTTTCCACAGATACGCAGTATTTT. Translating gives CASSGEVSTDTQYF.

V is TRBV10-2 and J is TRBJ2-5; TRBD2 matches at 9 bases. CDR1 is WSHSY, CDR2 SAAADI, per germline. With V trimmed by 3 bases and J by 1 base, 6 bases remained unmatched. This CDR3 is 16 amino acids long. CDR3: CASSEGAGGLQETQYF. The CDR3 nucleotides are TGCGCCAGCAGTGAAGGAGCGGGAGGTCTCCAAGAGACCCAGTACTTC.

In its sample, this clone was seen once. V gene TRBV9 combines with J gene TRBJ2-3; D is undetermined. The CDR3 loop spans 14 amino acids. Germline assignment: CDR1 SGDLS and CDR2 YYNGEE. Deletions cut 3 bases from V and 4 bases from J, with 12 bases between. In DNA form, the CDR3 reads TGTGCCAGCAGCGCTCTGTTTTCTTCAGATACGCAGTATTTT. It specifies CASSALFSSDTQYF.

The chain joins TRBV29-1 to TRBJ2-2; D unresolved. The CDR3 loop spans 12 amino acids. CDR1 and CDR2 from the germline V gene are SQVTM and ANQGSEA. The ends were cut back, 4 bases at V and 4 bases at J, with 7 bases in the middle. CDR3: CSVGSGTGELFF. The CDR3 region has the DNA TGCAGCGTTGGGTCGGGCACCGGGGAGCTGTTTTTT.

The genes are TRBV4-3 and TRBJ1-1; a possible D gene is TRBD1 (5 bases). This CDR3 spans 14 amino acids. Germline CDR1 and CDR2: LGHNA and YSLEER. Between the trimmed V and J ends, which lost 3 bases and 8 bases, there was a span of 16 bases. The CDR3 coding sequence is TGCGCCAGCAGCCATTATGGTGGGCGGACAGAAGCTTTCTTT. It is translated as CASSHYGGRTEAFF.

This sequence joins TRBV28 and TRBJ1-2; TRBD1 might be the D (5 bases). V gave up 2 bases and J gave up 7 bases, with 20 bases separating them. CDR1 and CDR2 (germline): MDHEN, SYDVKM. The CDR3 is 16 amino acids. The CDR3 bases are TGTGCCAGCAGTTTAGGAGGGGCAGGGTTGTTCGGTGGCTACACCTTC. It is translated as CASSLGGAGLFGGYTF.

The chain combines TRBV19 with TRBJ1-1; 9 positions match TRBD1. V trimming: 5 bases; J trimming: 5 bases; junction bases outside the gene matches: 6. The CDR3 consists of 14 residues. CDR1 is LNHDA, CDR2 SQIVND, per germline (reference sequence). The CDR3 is CASSATGGRTEAFF. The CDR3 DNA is TGTGCCAGTAGTGCTACAGGGGGCCGAACTGAAGCTTTCTTT.

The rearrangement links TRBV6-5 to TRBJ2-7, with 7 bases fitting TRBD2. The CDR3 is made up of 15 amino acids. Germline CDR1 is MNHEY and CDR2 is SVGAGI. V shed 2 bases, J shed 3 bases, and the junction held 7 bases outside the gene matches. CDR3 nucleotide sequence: TGTGCCAGCAGTTACACCCCCCGGGGGGTCTACGAGCAGTACTTC. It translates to CASSYTPRGVYEQYF.

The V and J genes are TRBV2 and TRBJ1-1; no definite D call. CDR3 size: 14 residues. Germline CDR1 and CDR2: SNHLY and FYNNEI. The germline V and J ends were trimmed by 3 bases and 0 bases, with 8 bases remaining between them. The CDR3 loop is CASSEGNLNTEAFF. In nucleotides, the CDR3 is TGTGCCAGCAGTGAGGGCAACTTGAACACTGAAGCTTTCTTT.